This T cell receptor (beta chain) was sequenced during a study of breast tumors, draining lymph nodes, adjacent tissues. Overall study results and limits: Compared with lymph nodes, tumors were less diverse; compared with nontumor tissue, more.

This clonotype was counted many times. Its specificity is unknown. TCRdb used MiXCR to reprocess the multiplex PCR reads, holding one entry per CDR3 protein. The sample has under 20,000 distinct CDR3 sequences, roughly 64% seen once; the top ten hold roughly a fifth. This receptor was taken from a female donor with breast cancer. Some clones in this sample may be carry-over from other donors' samples. Sequencing input: tumor-adjacent breast tissue.

CDR3 DNA: TGCGCCAGCAGCCAAGATCTTACGGGACTAGCGGGGGGGAGGACCGGGGAGCTGTTTTTT. Its protein product is CASSQDLTGLAGGRTGELFF. The gene calls are TRBV4-3 and TRBJ2-2; the match to TRBD2 covers 16 bases. This CDR3 region has 20 residues. V trimming: 0 bases; J trimming: 5 bases; junction bases outside the gene matches: 9. Germline V gene lookup returns CDR1 LGHNA and CDR2 YSLEER.